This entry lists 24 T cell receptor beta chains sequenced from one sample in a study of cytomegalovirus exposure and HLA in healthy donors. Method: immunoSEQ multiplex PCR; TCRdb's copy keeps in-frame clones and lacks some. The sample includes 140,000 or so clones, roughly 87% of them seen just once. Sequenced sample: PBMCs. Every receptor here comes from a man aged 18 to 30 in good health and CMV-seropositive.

CDR3 nucleotide sequence: TGTGCCAGCAGTGATAGGACAGGGTGGGCAGATACGCAGTATTTT. It is translated as CASSDRTGWADTQYF. The genes are TRBV6-1 and TRBJ2-3, with 8 positions matching TRBD1. V gave up 3 bases and J gave up 4 bases; unmatched junction bases: 6. The CDR3 is 15 residues long. Germline assignment: CDR1 MNHNS and CDR2 SASEGT.

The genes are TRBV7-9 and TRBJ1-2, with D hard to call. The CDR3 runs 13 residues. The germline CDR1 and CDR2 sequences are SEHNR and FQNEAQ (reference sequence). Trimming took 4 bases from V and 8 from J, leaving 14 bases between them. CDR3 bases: TGTGCCAGCAGCTACGGACTGTCAGAGGGCTACACCTTC. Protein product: CASSYGLSEGYTF.

The CDR3 is CASSAGTASTDTQYF. In DNA form, the CDR3 reads TGTGCCAGCAGTGCAGGGACAGCTAGCACAGATACGCAGTATTTT. V usage is TRBV2 and J usage is TRBJ2-3; 7 nucleotides agree with TRBD1. The germline V gene encodes CDR1 SNHLY and CDR2 FYNNEI. CDR3 length equals 15 residues. V shed 4 bases and J 0 bases; nucleotides not matched to a gene: 4.

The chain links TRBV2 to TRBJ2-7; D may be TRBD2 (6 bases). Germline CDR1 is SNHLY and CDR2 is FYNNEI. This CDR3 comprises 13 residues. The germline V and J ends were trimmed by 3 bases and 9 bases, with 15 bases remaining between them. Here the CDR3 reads CASSEITGVRQYF. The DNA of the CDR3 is TGTGCCAGCAGTGAGATTACGGGGGTCAGGCAGTACTTC.

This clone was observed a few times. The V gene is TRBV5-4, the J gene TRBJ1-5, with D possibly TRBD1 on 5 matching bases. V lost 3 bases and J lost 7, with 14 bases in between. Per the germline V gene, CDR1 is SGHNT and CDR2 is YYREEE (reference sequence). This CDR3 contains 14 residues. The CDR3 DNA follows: TGTGCCAGCAGCTCGGGGGGTCGTGGGCAGCCCCAGCATTTT. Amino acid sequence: CASSSGGRGQPQHF.

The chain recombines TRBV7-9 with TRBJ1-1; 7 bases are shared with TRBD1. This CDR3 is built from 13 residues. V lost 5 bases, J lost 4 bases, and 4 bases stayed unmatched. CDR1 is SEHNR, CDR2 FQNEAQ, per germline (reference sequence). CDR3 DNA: TGTGCCAGCAGCCCTAGACAGGGCACTGAAGCTTTCTTT. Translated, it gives CASSPRQGTEAFF. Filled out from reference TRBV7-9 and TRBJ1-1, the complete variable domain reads DTGVSQNPRHKITKRGQNVTFRCDPISEHNRLYWYRQTLGQGPEFLTYFQNEAQLEKSRLLSDRFSAERPKGSFSTLEIQRTEQGDSAMYLCASSPRQGTEAFFGQGTRLTVV.

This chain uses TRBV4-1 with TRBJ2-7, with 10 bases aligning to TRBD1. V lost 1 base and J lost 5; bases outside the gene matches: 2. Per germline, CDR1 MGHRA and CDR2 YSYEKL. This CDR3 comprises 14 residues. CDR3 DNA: TGCGCCAGCAGCCAAGTAGGACAGGGGGACGAGCAGTACTTC. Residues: CASSQVGQGDEQYF.

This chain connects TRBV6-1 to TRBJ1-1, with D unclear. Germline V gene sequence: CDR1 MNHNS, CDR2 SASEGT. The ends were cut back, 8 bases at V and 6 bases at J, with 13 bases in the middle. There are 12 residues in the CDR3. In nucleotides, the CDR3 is TGTGCCAGCGTAGGGAGGGCAGCTGAAGCTTTCTTT. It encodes CASVGRAAEAFF.

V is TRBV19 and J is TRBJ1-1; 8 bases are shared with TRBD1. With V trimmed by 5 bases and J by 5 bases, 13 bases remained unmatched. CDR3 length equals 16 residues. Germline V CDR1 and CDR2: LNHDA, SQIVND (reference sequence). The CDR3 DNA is TGTGCCAGTAGTCCCGGGACAGGCAGAGGGATTACTGAAGCTTTCTTT. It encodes CASSPGTGRGITEAFF.

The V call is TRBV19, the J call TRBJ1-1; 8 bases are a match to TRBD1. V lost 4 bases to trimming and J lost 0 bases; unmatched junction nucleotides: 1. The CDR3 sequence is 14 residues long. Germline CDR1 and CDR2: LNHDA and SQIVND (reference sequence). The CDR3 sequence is CASSKGQVNTEAFF. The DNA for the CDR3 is TGTGCCAGTAGTAAGGGACAGGTGAACACTGAAGCTTTCTTT.

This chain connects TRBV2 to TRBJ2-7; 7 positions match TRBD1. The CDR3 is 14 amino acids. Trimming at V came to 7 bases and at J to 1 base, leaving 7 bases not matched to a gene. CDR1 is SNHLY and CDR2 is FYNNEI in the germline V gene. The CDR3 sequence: CASIEGTVSYEQYF. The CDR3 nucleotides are TGTGCCAGCATTGAGGGGACAGTTTCCTACGAGCAGTACTTC. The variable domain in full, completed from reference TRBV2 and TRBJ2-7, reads EPEVTQTPSHQVTQMGQEVILRCVPISNHLYFYWYRQILGQKVEFLVSFYNNEISEKSEIFDDQFSVERPDGSNFTLKIRSTKLEDSAMYFCASIEGTVSYEQYFGPGTRLTVT.

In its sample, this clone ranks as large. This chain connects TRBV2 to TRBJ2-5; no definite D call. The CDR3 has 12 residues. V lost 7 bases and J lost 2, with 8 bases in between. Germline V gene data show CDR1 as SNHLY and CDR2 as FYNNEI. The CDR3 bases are TGTGCCAGCACATACTTTCAAGAGACCCAGTACTTC. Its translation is CASTYFQETQYF.

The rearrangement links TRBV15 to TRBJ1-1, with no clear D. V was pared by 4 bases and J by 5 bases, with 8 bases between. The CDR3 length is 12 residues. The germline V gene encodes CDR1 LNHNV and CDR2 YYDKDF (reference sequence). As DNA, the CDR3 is TGTGCCACCAGCACCTTCGGGACTGAAGCTTTCTTT. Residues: CATSTFGTEAFF.

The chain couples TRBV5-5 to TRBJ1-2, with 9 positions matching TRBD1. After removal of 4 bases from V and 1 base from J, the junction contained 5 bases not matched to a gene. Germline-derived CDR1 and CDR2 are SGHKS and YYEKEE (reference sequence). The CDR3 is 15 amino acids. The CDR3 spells CASSTQGADNYGYTF. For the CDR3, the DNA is TGTGCCAGCAGCACACAGGGGGCAGATAACTATGGCTACACCTTC.

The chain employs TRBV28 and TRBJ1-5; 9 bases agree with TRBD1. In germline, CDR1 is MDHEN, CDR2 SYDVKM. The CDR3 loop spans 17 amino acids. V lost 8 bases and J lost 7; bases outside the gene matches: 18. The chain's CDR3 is CASENTPGQGDYQPQHF. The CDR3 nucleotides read TGTGCCAGCGAAAACACCCCGGGACAGGGTGATTACCAGCCCCAGCATTTT.

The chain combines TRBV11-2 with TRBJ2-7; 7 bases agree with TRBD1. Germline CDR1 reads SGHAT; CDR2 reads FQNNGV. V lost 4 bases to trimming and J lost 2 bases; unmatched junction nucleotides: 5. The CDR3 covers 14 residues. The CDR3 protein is CASSYTGDAYEQYF. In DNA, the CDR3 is TGTGCCAGCAGCTATACAGGGGATGCCTACGAGCAGTACTTC.

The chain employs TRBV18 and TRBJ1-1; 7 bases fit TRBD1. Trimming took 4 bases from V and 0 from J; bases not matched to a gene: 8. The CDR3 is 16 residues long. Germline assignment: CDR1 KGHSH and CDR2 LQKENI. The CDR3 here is CASSLRGQLLNTEAFF. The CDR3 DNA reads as TGTGCCAGCTCACTTAGGGGGCAACTCTTGAACACTGAAGCTTTCTTT.

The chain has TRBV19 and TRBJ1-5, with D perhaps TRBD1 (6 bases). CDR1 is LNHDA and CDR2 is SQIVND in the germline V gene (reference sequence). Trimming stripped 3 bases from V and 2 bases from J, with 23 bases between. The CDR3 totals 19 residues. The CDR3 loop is CASSILKGRGGRGNQPQHF. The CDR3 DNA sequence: TGTGCCAGTAGTATTTTAAAAGGTAGGGGGGGCAGGGGCAATCAGCCCCAGCATTTT.

The CDR3 spells CASSLAGGNEQFF. DNA for the CDR3: TGTGCCAGCAGCTTAGCCGGGGGTAATGAGCAGTTCTTC. The chain employs TRBV5-4 and TRBJ2-1; D might be TRBD2 (6 bases). The CDR3 has 13 amino acids. In germline, CDR1 is SGHNT, CDR2 YYREEE (reference sequence). Trimming pared 2 bases from V and 7 bases from J, leaving 10 bases between. Filled out from reference TRBV5-4 and TRBJ2-1, the complete variable domain reads ETGVTQSPTHLIKTRGQQVTLRCSSQSGHNTVSWYQQALGQGPQFIFQYYREEENGRGNFPPRFSGLQFPNYSSELNVNALELDDSALYLCASSLAGGNEQFFGPGTRLTVL.

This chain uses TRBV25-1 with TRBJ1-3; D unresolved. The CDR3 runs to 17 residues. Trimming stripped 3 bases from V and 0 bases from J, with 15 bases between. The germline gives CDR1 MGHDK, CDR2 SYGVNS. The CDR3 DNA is TGTGCCAGCAGTGAGTGGCAAAACGCTGGCTCTGGAAACACCATATATTTT. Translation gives CASSEWQNAGSGNTIYF.

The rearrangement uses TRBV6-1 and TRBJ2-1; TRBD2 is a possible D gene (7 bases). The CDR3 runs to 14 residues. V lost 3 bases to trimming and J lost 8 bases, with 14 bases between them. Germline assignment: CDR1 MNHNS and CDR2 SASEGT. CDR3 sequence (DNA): TGTGCCAGCAGTGAGGGCGGGGGCGGAGATGAGCAGTTCTTC. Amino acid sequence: CASSEGGGGDEQFF.

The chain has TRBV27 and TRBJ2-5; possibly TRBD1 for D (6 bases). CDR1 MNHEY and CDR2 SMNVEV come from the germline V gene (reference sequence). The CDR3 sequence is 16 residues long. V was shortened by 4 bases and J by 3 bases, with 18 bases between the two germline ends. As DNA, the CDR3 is TGTGCCAGCAGTTCCCTGGGGTGGGGGCTGGAAGAGACCCAGTACTTC. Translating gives CASSSLGWGLEETQYF.

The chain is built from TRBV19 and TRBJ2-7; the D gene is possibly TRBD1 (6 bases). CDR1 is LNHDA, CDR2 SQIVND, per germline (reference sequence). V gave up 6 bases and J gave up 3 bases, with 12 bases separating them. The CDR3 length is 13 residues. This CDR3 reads CASSKRTDYEQYF. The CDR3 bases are TGTGCCAGTAGCAAACGGACAGACTACGAGCAGTACTTC.

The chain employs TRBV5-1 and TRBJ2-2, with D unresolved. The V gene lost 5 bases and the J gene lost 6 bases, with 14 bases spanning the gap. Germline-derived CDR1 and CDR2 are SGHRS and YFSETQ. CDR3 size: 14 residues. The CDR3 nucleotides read TGCGCCAGCAGTTCAGGATACCAAGCCGGGGAGCTGTTTTTT. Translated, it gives CASSSGYQAGELFF. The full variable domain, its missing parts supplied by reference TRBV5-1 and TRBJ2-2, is KAGVTQTPRYLIKTRGQQVTLSCSPISGHRSVSWYQQTPGQGLQFLFEYFSETQRNKGNFPGRFSGRQFSNSRSEMNVSTLELGDSALYLCASSSGYQAGELFFGEGSRLTVL.